The present T cell receptor beta chain was sequenced within a study of blood T cell repertoires in COVID-19. Germline loops: CDR1 SEHNR, CDR2 FQNEAQ (reference sequence). V dropped 5 bases and J dropped 5 bases, with 9 bases sitting between them. The CDR3 loop spans 12 amino acids. Libraries were prepared by immunoSEQ multiplex PCR; TCRdb keeps only in-frame clonotypes and omits some of them. The sample contains about 62,000 clones, 86% of which appear only once. This chain uses TRBV7-9 with TRBJ1-2, with D hard to call. The clonotype was recovered from a woman of 80 years or more with acute or convalescent COVID-19. Sequenced input: peripheral blood. The CDR3 DNA sequence: TGTGCCAGCAGCGTCGCGCGATATGGCTACACCTTC. It yields the protein CASSVARYGYTF.